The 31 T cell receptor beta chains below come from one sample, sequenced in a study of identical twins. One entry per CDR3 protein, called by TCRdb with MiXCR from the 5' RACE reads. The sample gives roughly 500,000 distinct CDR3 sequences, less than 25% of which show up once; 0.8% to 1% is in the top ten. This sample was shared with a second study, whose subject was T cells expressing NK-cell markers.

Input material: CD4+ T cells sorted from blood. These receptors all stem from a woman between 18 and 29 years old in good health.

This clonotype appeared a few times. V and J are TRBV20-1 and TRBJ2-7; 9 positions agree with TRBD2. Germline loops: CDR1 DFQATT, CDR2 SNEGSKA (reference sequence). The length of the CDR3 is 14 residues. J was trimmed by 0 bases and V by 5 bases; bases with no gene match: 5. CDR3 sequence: CSALAGASSYEQYF. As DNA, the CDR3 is TGCAGTGCTTTAGCGGGGGCCAGCTCCTACGAGCAGTACTTC.

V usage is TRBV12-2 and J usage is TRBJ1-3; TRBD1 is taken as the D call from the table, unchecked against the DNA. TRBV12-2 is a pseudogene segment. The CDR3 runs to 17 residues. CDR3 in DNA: TGTGCAAGTCGCTCGAGGACAGGAGAGCGCTCTGGAAACACCATATATTTT. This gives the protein CASRSRTGERSGNTIYF.

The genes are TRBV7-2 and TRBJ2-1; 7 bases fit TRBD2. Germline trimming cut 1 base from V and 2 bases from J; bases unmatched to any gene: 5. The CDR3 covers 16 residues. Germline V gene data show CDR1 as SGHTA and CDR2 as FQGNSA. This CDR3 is CASSLGLAVAYNEQFF. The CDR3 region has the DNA TGTGCCAGCAGCTTAGGTCTAGCGGTTGCCTACAATGAGCAGTTCTTC.

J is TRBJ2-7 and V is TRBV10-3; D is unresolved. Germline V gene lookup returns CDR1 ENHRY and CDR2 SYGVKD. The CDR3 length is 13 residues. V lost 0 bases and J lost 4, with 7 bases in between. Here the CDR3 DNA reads TGTGCCATCAGTGAGTCTAGCAGTTACGAGCAGTACTTC. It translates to CAISESSSYEQYF.

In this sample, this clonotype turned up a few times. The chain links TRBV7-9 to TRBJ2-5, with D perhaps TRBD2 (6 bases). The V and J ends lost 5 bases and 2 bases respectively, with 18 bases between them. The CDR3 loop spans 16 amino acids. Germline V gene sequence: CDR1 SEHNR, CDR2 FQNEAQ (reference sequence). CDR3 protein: CASSPQAGTAQETQYF. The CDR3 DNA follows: TGTGCCAGCAGCCCACAAGCCGGGACTGCACAAGAGACCCAGTACTTC.

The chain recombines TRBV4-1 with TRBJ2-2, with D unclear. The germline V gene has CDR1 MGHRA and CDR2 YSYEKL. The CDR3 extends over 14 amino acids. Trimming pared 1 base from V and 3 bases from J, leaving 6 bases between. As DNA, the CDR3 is TGCGCCAGCAGCCAAGTCGGAGACACCGGGGAGCTGTTTTTT. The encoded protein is CASSQVGDTGELFF.

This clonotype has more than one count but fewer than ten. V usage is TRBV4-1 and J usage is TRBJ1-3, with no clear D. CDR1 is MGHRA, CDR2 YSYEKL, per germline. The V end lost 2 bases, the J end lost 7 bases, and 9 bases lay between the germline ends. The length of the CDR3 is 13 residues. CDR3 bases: TGCGCCAGCAGCCAAATCGGAAGCAACACCATATATTTT. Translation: CASSQIGSNTIYF.

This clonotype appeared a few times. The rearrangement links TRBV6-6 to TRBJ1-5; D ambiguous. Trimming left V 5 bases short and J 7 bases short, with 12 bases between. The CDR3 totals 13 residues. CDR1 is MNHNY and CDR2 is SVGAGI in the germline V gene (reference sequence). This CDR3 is CASSMFSGQPQHF. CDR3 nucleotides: TGTGCCAGCAGTATGTTTTCGGGGCAGCCCCAGCATTTT.

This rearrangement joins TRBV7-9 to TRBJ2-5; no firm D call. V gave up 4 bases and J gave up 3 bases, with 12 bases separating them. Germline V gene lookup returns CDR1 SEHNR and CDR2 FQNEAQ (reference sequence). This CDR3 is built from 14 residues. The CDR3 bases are TGTGCCAGCAGCTCACCGGTACTTAAAGAGACCCAGTACTTC. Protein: CASSSPVLKETQYF.

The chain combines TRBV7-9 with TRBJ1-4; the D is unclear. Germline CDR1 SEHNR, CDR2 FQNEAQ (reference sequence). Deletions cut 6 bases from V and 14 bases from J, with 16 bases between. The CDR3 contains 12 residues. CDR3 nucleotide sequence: TGTGCCAGCAGTCATTCATGGATCCGGCTGTTTTTT. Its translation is CASSHSWIRLFF.

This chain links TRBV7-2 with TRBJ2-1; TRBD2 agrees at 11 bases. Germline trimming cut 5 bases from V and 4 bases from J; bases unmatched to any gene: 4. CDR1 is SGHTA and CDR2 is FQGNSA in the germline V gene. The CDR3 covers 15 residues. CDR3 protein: CASSAGLAEYNEQFF. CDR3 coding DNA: TGTGCCAGCAGCGCGGGACTAGCGGAATACAATGAGCAGTTCTTC.

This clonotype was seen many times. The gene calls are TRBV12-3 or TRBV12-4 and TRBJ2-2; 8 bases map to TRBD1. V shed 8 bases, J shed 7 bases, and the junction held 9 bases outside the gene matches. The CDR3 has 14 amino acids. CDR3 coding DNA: TGTGCCAGCGCGTGGACAGGGCGGGACGGGGAGCTGTTTTTT. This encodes CASAWTGRDGELFF.

Written as DNA, the CDR3 is TGCAGTGCCGGAGGTGCTAGCACAGATACGCAGTATTTT. Protein sequence: CSAGGASTDTQYF. The V call is TRBV20-1, the J call TRBJ2-3, with D tentatively TRBD2 (5 bases). V was pared by 6 bases and J by 0 bases, with 10 bases between. CDR1 is DFQATT, CDR2 SNEGSKA, per germline (reference sequence). The CDR3 has 13 residues.

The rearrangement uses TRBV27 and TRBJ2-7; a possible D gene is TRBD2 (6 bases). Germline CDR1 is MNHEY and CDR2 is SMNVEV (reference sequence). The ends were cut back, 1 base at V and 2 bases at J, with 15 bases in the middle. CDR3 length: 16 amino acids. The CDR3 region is CASSLFSAGTPYEQYF. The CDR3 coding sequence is TGTGCCAGCAGTTTATTTTCAGCGGGTACTCCCTACGAGCAGTACTTC.

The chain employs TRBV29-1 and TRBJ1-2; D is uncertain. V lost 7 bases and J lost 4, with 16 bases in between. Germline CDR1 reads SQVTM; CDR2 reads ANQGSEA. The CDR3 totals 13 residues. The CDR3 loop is CSGGWRETYGYTF. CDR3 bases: TGCAGCGGTGGATGGCGGGAAACCTATGGCTACACCTTC. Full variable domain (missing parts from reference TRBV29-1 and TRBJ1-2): SAVISQKPSRDICQRGTSLTIQCQVDSQVTMMFWYRQQPGQSLTLIATANQGSEATYESGFVIDKFPISRPNLTFSTLTVSNMSPEDSSIYLCSGGWRETYGYTFGSGTRLTVV.

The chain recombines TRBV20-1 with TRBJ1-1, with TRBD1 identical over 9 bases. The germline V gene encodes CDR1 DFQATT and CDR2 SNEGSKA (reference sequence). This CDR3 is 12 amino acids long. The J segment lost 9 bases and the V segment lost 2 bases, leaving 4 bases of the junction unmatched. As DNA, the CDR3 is TGCAGTGCTAGACAAGGACAGGGGAAAGCTTTCTTT. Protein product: CSARQGQGKAFF.

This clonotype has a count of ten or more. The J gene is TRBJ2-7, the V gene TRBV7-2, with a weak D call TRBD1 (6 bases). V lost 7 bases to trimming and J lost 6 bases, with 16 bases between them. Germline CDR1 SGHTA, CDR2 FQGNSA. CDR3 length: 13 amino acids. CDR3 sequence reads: CASNYRDSGEQYF. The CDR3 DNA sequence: TGTGCCAGCAACTACAGGGATTCTGGCGAGCAGTACTTC.

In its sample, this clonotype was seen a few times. CDR3 nucleotide sequence: TGTGCCAGCAGCTCCCCTGCCTCCACGGGGAACACCGGGGAGCTGTTTTTT. It encodes CASSSPASTGNTGELFF. This chain connects TRBV7-9 to TRBJ2-2; D is uncertain. The germline V and J ends were trimmed by 4 bases and 1 base, with 16 bases remaining between them. Germline V CDR1 and CDR2: SEHNR, FQNEAQ (reference sequence). CDR3 size: 17 residues.

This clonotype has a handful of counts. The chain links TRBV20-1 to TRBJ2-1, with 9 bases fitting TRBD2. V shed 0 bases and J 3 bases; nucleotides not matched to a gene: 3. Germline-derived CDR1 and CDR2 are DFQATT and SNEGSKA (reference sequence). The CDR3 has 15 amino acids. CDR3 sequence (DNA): TGCAGTGCTAGAGATCCGACTAGCGGCTACAATGAGCAGTTCTTC. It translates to CSARDPTSGYNEQFF.

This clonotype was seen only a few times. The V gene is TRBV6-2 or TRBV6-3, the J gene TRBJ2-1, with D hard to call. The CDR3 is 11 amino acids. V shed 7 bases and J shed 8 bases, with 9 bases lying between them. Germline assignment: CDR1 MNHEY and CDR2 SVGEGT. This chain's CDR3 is CASKSFDEQFF. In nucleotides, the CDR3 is TGTGCCAGCAAAAGTTTCGATGAGCAGTTCTTC.

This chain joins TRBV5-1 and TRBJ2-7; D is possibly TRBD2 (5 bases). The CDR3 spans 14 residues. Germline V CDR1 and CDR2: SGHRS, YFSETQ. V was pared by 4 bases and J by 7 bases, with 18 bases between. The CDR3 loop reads CASSRDSRDGEQYF. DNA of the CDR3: TGCGCCAGCAGCCGGGATTCGAGGGATGGAGAGCAGTACTTC.

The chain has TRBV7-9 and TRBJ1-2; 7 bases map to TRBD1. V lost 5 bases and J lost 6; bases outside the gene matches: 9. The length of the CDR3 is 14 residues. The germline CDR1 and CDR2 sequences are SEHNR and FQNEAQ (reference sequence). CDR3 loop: CASSRQGVRDGYTF. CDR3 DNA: TGTGCCAGCAGCAGACAGGGTGTAAGAGATGGCTACACCTTC.

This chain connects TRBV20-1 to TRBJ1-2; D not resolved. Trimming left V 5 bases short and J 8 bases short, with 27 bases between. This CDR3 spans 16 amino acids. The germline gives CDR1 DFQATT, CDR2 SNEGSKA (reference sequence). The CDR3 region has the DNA TGCAGTGCTCCACCTACACTGCCGGGCAGTTCGAGGGGCTACACCTTC. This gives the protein CSAPPTLPGSSRGYTF.

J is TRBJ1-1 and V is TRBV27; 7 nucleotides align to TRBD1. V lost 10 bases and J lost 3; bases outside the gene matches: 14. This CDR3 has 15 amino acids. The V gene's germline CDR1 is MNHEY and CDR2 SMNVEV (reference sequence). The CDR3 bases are TGTGCCACCAAACAGGGGTTGGGTTGGGACACTGAAGCTTTCTTT. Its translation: CATKQGLGWDTEAFF.

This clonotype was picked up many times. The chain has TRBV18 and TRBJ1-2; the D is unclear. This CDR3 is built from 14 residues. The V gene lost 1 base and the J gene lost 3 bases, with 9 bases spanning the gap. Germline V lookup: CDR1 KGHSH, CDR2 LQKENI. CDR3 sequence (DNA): TGTGCCAGCTCACCACGGGGTGGGGACTATGGCTACACCTTC. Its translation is CASSPRGGDYGYTF.

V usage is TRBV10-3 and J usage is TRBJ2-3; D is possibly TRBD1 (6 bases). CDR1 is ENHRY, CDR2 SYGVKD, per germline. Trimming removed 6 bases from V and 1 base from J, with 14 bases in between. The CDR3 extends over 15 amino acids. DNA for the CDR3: TGTGCCATCAGATATAGCGAGGGGGGCACAGATACGCAGTATTTT. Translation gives CAIRYSEGGTDTQYF.

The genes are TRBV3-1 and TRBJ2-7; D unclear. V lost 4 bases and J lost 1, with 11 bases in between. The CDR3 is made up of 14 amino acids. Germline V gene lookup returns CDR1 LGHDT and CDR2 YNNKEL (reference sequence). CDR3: CASSLAPDSYEQYF. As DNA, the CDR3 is TGTGCCAGCAGCCTGGCCCCGGATTCCTACGAGCAGTACTTC.

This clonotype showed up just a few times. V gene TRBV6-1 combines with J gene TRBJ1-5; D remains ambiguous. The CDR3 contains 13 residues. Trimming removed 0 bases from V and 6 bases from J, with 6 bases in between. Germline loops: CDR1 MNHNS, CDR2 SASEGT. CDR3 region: CASSEAGSQPQHF. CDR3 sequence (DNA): TGTGCCAGCAGTGAAGCGGGATCTCAGCCCCAGCATTTT.

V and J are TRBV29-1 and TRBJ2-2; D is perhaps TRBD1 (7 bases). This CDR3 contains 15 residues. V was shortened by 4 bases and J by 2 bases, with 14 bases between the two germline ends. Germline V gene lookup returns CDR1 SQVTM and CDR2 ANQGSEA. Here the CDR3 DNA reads TGCAGCGTTGTAAGGCAGGGGGGTAACACCGGGGAGCTGTTTTTT. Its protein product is CSVVRQGGNTGELFF.

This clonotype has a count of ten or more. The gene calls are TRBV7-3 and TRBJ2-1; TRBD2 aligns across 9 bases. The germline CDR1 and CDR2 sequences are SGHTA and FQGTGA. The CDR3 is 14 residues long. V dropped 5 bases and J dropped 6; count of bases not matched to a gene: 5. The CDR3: CASSPGTSSNEQFF. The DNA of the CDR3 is TGTGCCAGCAGCCCTGGGACTAGCAGCAATGAGCAGTTCTTC.

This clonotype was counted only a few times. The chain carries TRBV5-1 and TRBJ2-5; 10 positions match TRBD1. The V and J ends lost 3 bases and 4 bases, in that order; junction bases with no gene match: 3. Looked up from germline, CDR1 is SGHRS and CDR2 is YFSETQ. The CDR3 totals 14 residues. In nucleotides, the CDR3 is TGCGCCAGCAGCTCCGGGACAGGGGTAGAGACCCAGTACTTC. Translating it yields CASSSGTGVETQYF.